Listed here are 23 T cell receptor beta chains from one sample, sequenced in a study of Graves' ophthalmopathy and Graves' hyperthyroidism. CDR3 regions of TCR beta were amplified from RNA transcripts. A first-round RT-PCR used HTBI primers, followed by a second-round multiplex PCR. TCRdb re-derived calls from the multiplex PCR reads in MiXCR, one entry per CDR3 protein. Of a few hundred thousand distinct CDR3 sequences detected, under 25% appear once; the ten largest clones hold under 55%. Sequences were obtained from peripheral blood. These receptors all stem from a woman aged 45-65 years with Graves' ophthalmopathy.

This clonotype was counted ten times or more. The CDR3 spells CASSRALGELFF. The CDR3 DNA follows: TGTGCCAGCAGTCGGGCTTTAGGGGAGCTGTTTTTT. The rearrangement uses TRBV12-3 or TRBV12-4 and TRBJ2-2, with D unclear. There are 12 residues in the CDR3. Trimming stripped 5 bases from V and 8 bases from J, with 9 bases between.

In this sample, this clonotype turned up many times. The rearrangement joins TRBV5-1 to TRBJ1-1; D remains ambiguous. Germline loops: CDR1 SGHRS, CDR2 YFSETQ. V was shortened by 1 base and J by 4 bases, with 8 bases between the two germline ends. The CDR3 contains 13 residues. CDR3 nucleotide sequence: TGCGCCAGCAGCTTGAGATATAGCACTGAAGCTTTCTTT. This gives the protein CASSLRYSTEAFF.

The gene calls are TRBV27 and TRBJ1-2; the D gene is possibly TRBD1 (5 bases). V lost 6 bases to trimming and J lost 3 bases, with 17 bases between them. CDR3 length: 15 amino acids. Germline-derived CDR1 and CDR2 are MNHEY and SMNVEV (reference sequence). The CDR3 loop reads CASSIRGGRDYGYTF. The CDR3 coding sequence is TGTGCCAGCAGCATCCGGGGGGGTCGGGACTATGGCTACACCTTC.

The chain uses TRBV27 and TRBJ1-6, with 7 bases identical to TRBD1. CDR1 is MNHEY, CDR2 SMNVEV, per germline (reference sequence). The trim removed 5 bases at V and 8 bases at J, leaving 9 bases unmatched. The CDR3 has 15 amino acids. CDR3: CASSPSTGNHSPLHF. CDR3 DNA: TGTGCCAGCAGTCCTTCGACAGGGAATCATTCACCCCTCCACTTT.

This clonotype was picked up many times. The genes are TRBV29-1 and TRBJ1-5, with unresolved D. Per the germline V gene, CDR1 is SQVTM and CDR2 is ANQGSEA. Deletions cut 6 bases from V and 0 bases from J, with 15 bases between. The CDR3 is 15 amino acids. CDR3 in amino acids: CSVSLGPYSNQPQHF. In DNA, the CDR3 is TGCAGCGTCTCGTTAGGCCCGTATAGCAATCAGCCCCAGCATTTT.

This clonotype was detected a few times. V is TRBV29-1 and J is TRBJ2-7, with a weak D call TRBD2 (5 bases). The CDR3 is 13 amino acids. Deletions cut 4 bases from V and 5 bases from J, with 15 bases between. Per germline, CDR1 SQVTM and CDR2 ANQGSEA. CDR3 in amino acids: CSVGSGPGDEQYF. The DNA of the CDR3 is TGCAGCGTTGGTTCTGGGCCCGGGGACGAGCAGTACTTC.

This clonotype came up many times. This chain uses TRBV20-1 with TRBJ2-6; D is ambiguous. The CDR3 has 13 residues. Looked up from germline, CDR1 is DFQATT and CDR2 is SNEGSKA (reference sequence). The ends were cut back, 4 bases at V and 0 bases at J, with 4 bases in the middle. The CDR3 sequence: CSATSSGANVLTF. In DNA, the CDR3 is TGCAGTGCTACCAGCTCTGGGGCCAACGTCCTGACTTTC.

This clonotype showed up many times. This sequence joins TRBV24-1 and TRBJ2-5; unclear D gene. From germline, CDR1 is KGHDR and CDR2 SFDVKD. The CDR3 runs to 12 residues. With 1 base removed from V and 5 bases from J, the gap between germline ends came to 4 bases. The CDR3 DNA reads as TGTGCCACCAGTGATTTCCGTGAGACCCAGTACTTC. This gives the protein CATSDFRETQYF.

This clonotype was recorded at least ten times. The chain links TRBV13 to TRBJ2-5; D gene unclear. The germline V gene encodes CDR1 PRHDT and CDR2 FYEKMQ (reference sequence). Trimming cost V 3 bases and J 1 base, with 6 bases left between them. The CDR3 totals 13 residues. CDR3 in amino acids: CASSFDTQETQYF. The CDR3 nucleotides read TGTGCCAGCAGCTTCGACACCCAAGAGACCCAGTACTTC.

In its sample, this clonotype was seen many times. The rearrangement links TRBV7-9 to TRBJ2-7; D not certain. V lost 5 bases and J 2 bases, leaving 16 bases between the germline ends. This CDR3 region has 15 residues. From germline, CDR1 is SEHNR and CDR2 FQNEAQ (reference sequence). The CDR3 loop is CASSPVGGDTYEQYF. DNA of the CDR3: TGTGCCAGCAGCCCTGTAGGTGGAGACACCTACGAGCAGTACTTC.

This clonotype has at least ten counts. The chain has TRBV5-1 and TRBJ2-5, with 12 bases fitting TRBD1. CDR1 is SGHRS, CDR2 YFSETQ, per germline. The V and J ends lost 5 bases and 10 bases, in that order; junction bases with no gene match: 12. The CDR3 loop spans 15 amino acids. The CDR3 is CASRLSGQGAEDQYF. Written as DNA, the CDR3 is TGCGCCAGCAGGCTATCGGGACAGGGGGCTGAGGACCAGTACTTC.

This clonotype was seen many times. This chain links TRBV24-1 with TRBJ2-5, with 10 bases matching TRBD1. Trimming removed 4 bases from V and 5 bases from J; junction bases left unmatched: 9. Germline values: CDR1 KGHDR, CDR2 SFDVKD. This CDR3 region has 16 residues. The CDR3 region has the DNA TGTGCCACCAGTGACCCCCAGACAGGGGGCGCGGAGACCCAGTACTTC. Protein: CATSDPQTGGAETQYF.

As regards this clonotype: It may be a read error: a sequence one base away is much more abundant. This chain joins TRBV7-8 and TRBJ1-6, with 7 bases identical to TRBD1. Germline CDR1 and CDR2: SGHVS and FQNEAQ. The length of the CDR3 is 14 residues. Trimming removed 5 bases from V and 7 bases from J; junction bases left unmatched: 5. CDR3 nucleotide sequence: TGTGCCAGCAGCGGCGGACAGGTAAATTCACCCCTCCACTTT. It codes for CASSGGQVNSPLHF.

This clonotype was detected ten times or more. The chain recombines TRBV28 with TRBJ2-6; the match to TRBD1 covers 8 bases. After removal of 4 bases from V and 3 bases from J, the junction contained 5 bases not matched to a gene. CDR3 length equals 16 residues. Per the germline V gene, CDR1 is MDHEN and CDR2 is SYDVKM. CDR3 in amino acids: CASSSPGQVGANVLTF. In DNA form, the CDR3 reads TGTGCCAGCAGTTCACCGGGACAGGTTGGGGCCAACGTCCTGACTTTC.

In its sample, this clonotype was seen many times. The CDR3 DNA is TGTGCCAGCAGGGGCCAAGGAGGGGCCACCGGGGAGCTGTTTTTT. Its translation is CASRGQGGATGELFF. This chain uses TRBV27 with TRBJ2-2; D is perhaps TRBD2 (6 bases). Germline V gene lookup returns CDR1 MNHEY and CDR2 SMNVEV (reference sequence). This CDR3 contains 15 residues. The V and J ends lost 6 bases and 4 bases respectively, with 15 bases between them.

This clonotype came up many times. This chain links TRBV4-2 with TRBJ1-2; D not certain. Per the germline V gene, CDR1 is LGHNA and CDR2 is YNFKEQ. CDR3 size: 16 residues. The V end lost 1 base, the J end lost 1 base, and 13 bases lay between the germline ends. CDR3 sequence (DNA): TGTGCCAGCAGCCAAGCCGGGTCAAAGGATAACTATGGCTACACCTTC. Amino acids: CASSQAGSKDNYGYTF.

This clonotype was counted many times. The chain has TRBV15 and TRBJ2-5; no reliable D call. Between the trimmed V and J ends, which lost 8 bases and 5 bases, there was a span of 18 bases. Germline V gene sequence: CDR1 LNHNV, CDR2 YYDKDF (reference sequence). The CDR3 totals 14 residues. The chain's CDR3 is CATAKIGSGETQYF. CDR3 coding DNA: TGTGCCACCGCCAAGATCGGGTCTGGGGAGACCCAGTACTTC.

This chain uses TRBV5-1 with TRBJ1-1, with D perhaps TRBD1 (6 bases). The CDR3 is 14 residues long. Trimming pared 3 bases from V and 4 bases from J, leaving 13 bases between. Germline CDR1 reads SGHRS; CDR2 reads YFSETQ. CDR3 sequence reads: CASSWGGGPTEAFF. CDR3 DNA sequence: TGCGCCAGCAGCTGGGGGGGGGGCCCCACTGAAGCTTTCTTT.

The V call is TRBV10-3, the J call TRBJ2-7; 9 nucleotides line up with TRBD1. Germline loops: CDR1 ENHRY, CDR2 SYGVKD. The CDR3 runs 14 residues. The V segment lost 4 bases and the J segment 5 bases; nucleotides outside the gene matches: 6. The CDR3 region is CAISGGTGSHEQYF. The CDR3 DNA is TGTGCCATCAGTGGCGGGACAGGGTCCCACGAGCAGTACTTC.

This chain joins TRBV28 and TRBJ1-2; 7 bases align to TRBD1. The germline gives CDR1 MDHEN, CDR2 SYDVKM. The ends lost 2 bases at V and 4 bases at J; junction bases unmatched: 10. This CDR3 contains 16 residues. The CDR3: CASSLGSSAGGYGYTF. The CDR3 DNA follows: TGTGCCAGCAGTTTAGGTTCCTCGGCAGGGGGCTATGGCTACACCTTC.

V usage is TRBV15 and J usage is TRBJ2-5; D perhaps matches TRBD1 (6 bases). V was trimmed by 2 bases and J by 3 bases, leaving 13 bases between them. The CDR3 is 15 residues long. Germline V gene sequence: CDR1 LNHNV, CDR2 YYDKDF (reference sequence). The CDR3 reads CATSRSGHVKETQYF. The CDR3 DNA reads TGTGCCACCAGCAGATCGGGACATGTAAAAGAGACCCAGTACTTC.

This clonotype has a handful of counts. V usage is TRBV3-1 and J usage is TRBJ1-2, with a possible D match to TRBD1 (6 bases). Trimming removed 4 bases at V and 8 bases at J, with 14 bases between. The CDR3 runs 13 residues. Germline lookup yields CDR1 LGHDT and CDR2 YNNKEL (reference sequence). As DNA, the CDR3 is TGTGCCAGCAGCCCGGGACATCCCGGGGGCTACACCTTC. It specifies CASSPGHPGGYTF.

In this sample, this clonotype turned up many times. The J gene is TRBJ1-5, the V gene TRBV19; TRBD1 matches at 8 bases. The CDR3 is 14 amino acids. Per germline, CDR1 LNHDA and CDR2 SQIVND (reference sequence). The trim removed 6 bases at V and 6 bases at J, leaving 7 bases unmatched. CDR3 amino acids: CASRPQGASQPQHF. CDR3 bases: TGTGCCAGTAGACCTCAGGGGGCTAGTCAGCCCCAGCATTTT. The full variable domain, with the rest looked up from reference TRBV19 and TRBJ1-5, is DGGITQSPKYLFRKEGQNVTLSCEQNLNHDAMYWYRQDPGQGLRLIYYSQIVNDFQKGDIAEGYSVSREKKESFPLTVTSAQKNPTAFYLCASRPQGASQPQHFGDGTRLSIL.